These T cell receptor beta chains were read from a single sample in a study of shared clonotypes between healthy human individuals. Clones were read by immunoSEQ multiplex PCR, and TCRdb kept only the in-frame ones, dropping some. The data contain roughly 2,000,000 clones, about 94% of them singletons. The sample comprised naive CD8+ T cells sorted from blood. The receptor source for this set is a man aged 18 to 29 in good health. The CDR3 runs from the conserved cysteine through the conserved F or W. Fields, in order: J gene, D gene, clone size, V gene, CDR3 DNA, CDR3 protein. A D gene is named only where the DNA matches it firmly. Expanded clones get a size class; other rows say once, few or many, or leave the size out.

J: TRBJ2-1
D: NA
size: NA
V: TRBV7-3
DNA: TGTGCCAGCAGCTTTTACGGTTACAATGAGCAGTTCTTC
CDR3: CASSFYGYNEQFF

J: TRBJ2-7
D: NA
size: NA
V: TRBV9
DNA: TGTGCCAGCAGCGTAGGCGGCAGCTCCTACGAGCAGTACTTC
CDR3: CASSVGGSSYEQYF

J: TRBJ2-1
D: TRBD2
size: NA
V: TRBV4-1
DNA: TGCGCCAGCAGCCAAGCCGGGGGGAATGAGCAGTTCTTC
CDR3: CASSQAGGNEQFF

J: TRBJ2-1
D: NA
size: NA
V: TRBV4-1
DNA: TGCGCCAGCAGCCCGCAGGGGCTCCCGCCTTACAATGAGCAGTTCTTC
CDR3: CASSPQGLPPYNEQFF

J: TRBJ1-2
D: NA
size: NA
V: TRBV2
DNA: TGTGCCAGCTCAAAGACCCTCCAGAGAGGTGGCTACACCTTC
CDR3: CASSKTLQRGGYTF

J: TRBJ1-3
D: NA
size: NA
V: TRBV9
DNA: TGTGCCAGCAGCGTAGTGGTTCAGGGTCCCACTTTT
CDR3: CASSVVVQGPTF

J: TRBJ2-1
D: NA
size: NA
V: TRBV5-6
DNA: TGTGCCAGCAGCTTGGCGGAATCCACCCACCGGCAGTTCTTC
CDR3: CASSLAESTHRQFF

J: TRBJ2-1
D: NA
size: NA
V: TRBV6-1
DNA: TGTGCCAGCAAGGCCAGCCCCGCCTACAATGAGCAGTTCTTC
CDR3: CASKASPAYNEQFF

J: TRBJ1-5
D: TRBD1
size: NA
V: TRBV5-1
DNA: TGCGCCAGCAGCCACGGGACAGCCGCAGATCAGCCCCAGCATTTT
CDR3: CASSHGTAADQPQHF

J: TRBJ2-3
D: NA
size: NA
V: TRBV5-1
DNA: TGCGCCAGCAGCTGGAACGGGGGCACAGATACGCAGTATTTT
CDR3: CASSWNGGTDTQYF

J: TRBJ2-7
D: TRBD1
size: once
V: TRBV6-1
DNA: TGTGCCAGCAGTGAACCCGGGACAGGGTGGTACGAGCAGTACTTC
CDR3: CASSEPGTGWYEQYF

J: TRBJ2-7
D: NA
size: NA
V: TRBV4-3
DNA: TGCGCCAGCAGCCAAGAATCCTACGAGCAGTACTTC
CDR3: CASSQESYEQYF

J: TRBJ1-2
D: NA
size: NA
V: TRBV2
DNA: TGTGCCAGCAGTGAAAGTTTGGCTACCTATGGCTACACCTTC
CDR3: CASSESLATYGYTF

J: TRBJ2-5
D: TRBD1
size: NA
V: TRBV5-6
DNA: TGTGCCAGCAGTTACGGACAGGGGGAAACCCAGTACTTC
CDR3: CASSYGQGETQYF

J: TRBJ1-5
D: NA
size: NA
V: TRBV5-1
DNA: TGCGCCAGCAGTTTTACGGGACAAGACAATCAGCCCCAGCATTTT
CDR3: CASSFTGQDNQPQHF

J: TRBJ1-4
D: NA
size: NA
V: TRBV5-8
DNA: TGTGCCAGCAGCACCGGGACAACAACTAATGAAAAACTGTTTTTT
CDR3: CASSTGTTTNEKLFF

J: TRBJ2-1
D: NA
size: NA
V: TRBV25-1
DNA: TGTGCCACTATCACAGGAACCTACAATGAGCAGTTCTTC
CDR3: CATITGTYNEQFF

J: TRBJ1-1
D: NA
size: NA
V: TRBV5-1
DNA: TGCGCCAGCAGCTCATCGGGACTTGAAGCTTTCTTT
CDR3: CASSSSGLEAFF

J: TRBJ1-6
D: NA
size: NA
V: TRBV6-5
DNA: TGTGCCAGCAGATCTATGGCTGGTTCACCCCTCCACTTT
CDR3: CASRSMAGSPLHF

J: TRBJ2-5
D: NA
size: NA
V: TRBV30
DNA: TGTGCCTGGAGTGGAGGTCATAGTTGGGGGGCGGATGAGACCCAGTACTTC
CDR3: CAWSGGHSWGADETQYF

J: TRBJ2-7
D: NA
size: NA
V: TRBV5-5
DNA: TGTGCCAGCAGTTTGGGAGACTACGAGCAGTACTTC
CDR3: CASSLGDYEQYF

J: TRBJ2-5
D: TRBD2
size: NA
V: TRBV25-1
DNA: TGTGCCAGCAGTGTCTCCGGGACTAGCCTGGAGACCCAGTACTTC
CDR3: CASSVSGTSLETQYF

J: TRBJ2-5
D: TRBD2
size: NA
V: TRBV7-9
DNA: TGTGCCAGCAGCTTAGGGGTACTAGCGGGAGAAGAGACCCAGTACTTC
CDR3: CASSLGVLAGEETQYF

J: TRBJ1-1
D: NA
size: NA
V: TRBV28
DNA: TGTGCCAGCAGTGGAAACAGGGAAATAGACACTGAAGCTTTCTTT
CDR3: CASSGNREIDTEAFF

J: TRBJ2-2
D: NA
size: NA
V: TRBV5-4
DNA: TGTGCCAGCAGCTTATGGCCAAACACCGGGGAGCTGTTTTTT
CDR3: CASSLWPNTGELFF

J: TRBJ2-1
D: NA
size: NA
V: TRBV10-2
DNA: TGCGCCAGCGATGACCGTCGGGACAATGAGCAGTTCTTC
CDR3: CASDDRRDNEQFF

J: TRBJ2-7
D: TRBD2
size: NA
V: TRBV29-1
DNA: TGCAGCGTTGAGGGCGCGGGGGGCACCTACGAGCAGTACTTC
CDR3: CSVEGAGGTYEQYF

J: TRBJ2-1
D: NA
size: NA
V: TRBV18
DNA: TGTGCCAGCTCACCACCTAGTACAGCACACTCATCAAACAATGAGCAGTTCTTC
CDR3: CASSPPSTAHSSNNEQFF

J: TRBJ2-7
D: TRBD1
size: NA
V: TRBV2
DNA: TGTGCCAGCTCGGGACAGGGAGGCTACGAGCAGTACTTC
CDR3: CASSGQGGYEQYF

J: TRBJ2-1
D: NA
size: NA
V: TRBV2
DNA: TGTGCCAGCAGCGCGACGGGTTCCTACAATGAGCAGTTCTTC
CDR3: CASSATGSYNEQFF

J: TRBJ1-2
D: NA
size: NA
V: TRBV4-3
DNA: TGCGCCAGCAGCCAAGATTGGGCAGGGGCTGAAGGCTACACCTTC
CDR3: CASSQDWAGAEGYTF

J: TRBJ2-7
D: NA
size: NA
V: TRBV4-1
DNA: TGCGCCAGCAGCCAAGAATGGACAGCCGCTGTCTACGAGCAGTACTTC
CDR3: CASSQEWTAAVYEQYF

J: TRBJ2-5
D: NA
size: NA
V: TRBV19
DNA: TGTGCCAGTAGTAAAAAGCTTCAAGAGACCCAGTACTTC
CDR3: CASSKKLQETQYF

J: TRBJ1-2
D: NA
size: NA
V: TRBV5-1
DNA: TGCGCCAGCAGCCCGGGGGCGTTTGGCTACACCTTC
CDR3: CASSPGAFGYTF

J: TRBJ2-3
D: NA
size: NA
V: TRBV6-6
DNA: TGTGCCAGCACCCTAAAGGAGGGTCTACCTACAGATACGCAGTATTTT
CDR3: CASTLKEGLPTDTQYF

J: TRBJ1-1
D: NA
size: NA
V: TRBV28
DNA: TGTGCCAGCAGTTCATTTTCGGAAGAGTACACTGAAGCTTTCTTT
CDR3: CASSSFSEEYTEAFF

J: TRBJ1-4
D: NA
size: NA
V: TRBV27
DNA: TGTGCCAGCAGTTTAGTAGGGGGTGAAAAACTGTTTTTT
CDR3: CASSLVGGEKLFF

J: TRBJ2-5
D: NA
size: NA
V: TRBV9
DNA: TGTGCCAGCAGCGCGGCCAGCCCAGAGACCCAGTACTTC
CDR3: CASSAASPETQYF

J: TRBJ2-4
D: TRBD2
size: NA
V: TRBV27
DNA: TGTGCCAGCAGTCCCGCGTTAGCGGGGGCCGGAAACATTCAGTACTTC
CDR3: CASSPALAGAGNIQYF

J: TRBJ1-2
D: NA
size: NA
V: TRBV14
DNA: TGTGCCAGCAGCCAAGAGTCCACTTATGGCTACACCTTC
CDR3: CASSQESTYGYTF

J: TRBJ1-2
D: NA
size: once
V: TRBV5-6
DNA: TGTGCCAGCAGCTTGGGGCTGGGGGCCCACACCTTC
CDR3: CASSLGLGAHTF

J: TRBJ2-4
D: TRBD2
size: NA
V: TRBV4-1
DNA: TGCGCCAGCAGATCCATAGGTGGGGCTAGCGGGGGGGCCGACATTCAGTACTTC
CDR3: CASRSIGGASGGADIQYF